Listed below are T cell receptor beta chains from one sample, sequenced in a study of cytomegalovirus exposure and HLA in healthy donors. Assay used: immunoSEQ multiplex PCR; TCRdb lists only in-frame clones, some missing. Of 100,000 to 120,000 clones in the sample, under 85% are singletons; the top ten hold roughly 1.3%. The sample was PBMCs. All receptors derive from a man between 40 and 49 years old in good health and CMV-seronegative. Both conserved end residues are part of each CDR3. Each record gives: J gene, D gene, V gene, CDR3 length, clone size, CDR3 DNA, CDR3 protein. The D gene is left open where the match is weak. Not every row has a clone size; where given, it reads once, few, many or a size class.

TRBJ2-1 | TRBD1 | TRBV4-1 | 18 | NA | TGCGCCAGCAGCCAAGATCTGGAAGGAATAGGGTCAGGGGGTGAGCAGTTCTTC | CASSQDLEGIGSGGEQFF
TRBJ1-2 | NA | TRBV28 | 12 | NA | TGTGCCAGCAGTCGGGAGGCCCTCGAGCACACCTTC | CASSREALEHTF
TRBJ2-7 | TRBD2 | TRBV11-3 | 15 | NA | TGTGCCAGCAGCTTAGGGGGCGGGAGCTCCTACGAGCAGTACTTC | CASSLGGGSSYEQYF
TRBJ1-3 | NA | TRBV7-2 | 16 | NA | TGTGCCAGCAGCTTAGAAGGAGGATACTCTGGAAACACCATATATTTT | CASSLEGGYSGNTIYF
TRBJ1-2 | NA | TRBV30 | 14 | NA | TGTGCCCTCGTCCCTTTTCTAGCGGACTATGGCTACACCTTC | CALVPFLADYGYTF
TRBJ2-7 | NA | TRBV6-1 | 16 | NA | TGTGCCAGCAGTGAACCATCTAGGAATCCCTCGTTCGAGCAGTACTTC | CASSEPSRNPSFEQYF
TRBJ2-7 | TRBD2 | TRBV5-5 | 15 | NA | TGTGCCAGCAGCTGGGTGGGGGGGAGCGGCTACGAGCAGTACTTC | CASSWVGGSGYEQYF
TRBJ2-7 | NA | TRBV12-2 | 19 | NA | TGTGCAAGTCGCCAAACGACTAGCGGGAGTAGAGGGAGCTCCTACGAGCAGTACTTC | CASRQTTSGSRGSSYEQYF
TRBJ1-2 | NA | TRBV29-1 | 16 | NA | TGCAGCGTTGAAGATATCCCGCGGGGGCCGGGCTATGGCTACACCTTC | CSVEDIPRGPGYGYTF
TRBJ2-1 | TRBD2 | TRBV5-1 | 18 | NA | TGCGCCAGCAGCTTGGCGTTCCTCGGGGAGGGCACGAGGGATGAGCAGTTCTTC | CASSLAFLGEGTRDEQFF
TRBJ2-7 | TRBD1 | TRBV4-1 | 17 | NA | TGCGCCAGCCAGCCGGGACAGGGGGCGACGGGCTCCTACGAGCAGTACTTC | CASQPGQGATGSYEQYF
TRBJ1-6 | TRBD1 | TRBV7-2 | 15 | NA | TGTGCCAGCAGCCCCCTCCAGGGGGCGTTTTCACCCCTCCACTTT | CASSPLQGAFSPLHF
TRBJ2-1 | TRBD2 | TRBV19 | 14 | once | TGTGCCAGTACCCCTGGTAGCGGGGGGTATGAGCAGTTCTTC | CASTPGSGGYEQFF
TRBJ1-2 | TRBD1 | TRBV5-4 | 15 | NA | TGTGCCAGCAGCTGGGGACAGGGGCGTAGCTATGGCTACACCTTC | CASSWGQGRSYGYTF
TRBJ2-5 | TRBD1 | TRBV5-1 | 15 | NA | TGCGCCAGCAGCCCAGACAGGGGCCCATCTCAGACCCAGTACTTC | CASSPDRGPSQTQYF
TRBJ1-5 | TRBD1 | TRBV30 | 14 | few | TGTGCCTGGAGTGGGGGACAGGGTGTTCAGCCCCAGCATTTT | CAWSGGQGVQPQHF
TRBJ2-7 | TRBD2 | TRBV4-2 | 15 | NA | TGTGCCAGCAGCGCCGGGGGGGGAATAACCTACGAGCAGTACTTC | CASSAGGGITYEQYF
TRBJ2-7 | NA | TRBV2 | 14 | NA | TGTGCCAGCAGCACCGGATCACAGGACTACGAGCAGTACTTC | CASSTGSQDYEQYF
TRBJ2-7 | TRBD1 | TRBV29-1 | 13 | NA | TGCAGCGTTGAAGCCAGGGGGACCTACGAGCAGTACTTC | CSVEARGTYEQYF
TRBJ2-7 | TRBD1 | TRBV27 | 15 | NA | TGTGCCAGCAGTTTATCAGGAGGGACAGGCTACGAGCAGTACTTC | CASSLSGGTGYEQYF
TRBJ1-1 | TRBD1 | TRBV18 | 16 | NA | TGTGCCAGCTCACTCAACCGGGACAGGGGGTTCACTGAAGCTTTCTTT | CASSLNRDRGFTEAFF
TRBJ1-6 | NA | TRBV4-1 | 17 | NA | TGCGCCAGCAGCCCACGGACTCCCCCGGGATATAATTCACCCCTCCACTTT | CASSPRTPPGYNSPLHF
TRBJ2-7 | TRBD2 | TRBV10-3 | 16 | NA | TGTGCCATCAGTGAGGGAGCGGGGGGGAAGTTATACGAGCAGTACTTC | CAISEGAGGKLYEQYF
TRBJ1-6 | NA | TRBV7-2 | 15 | NA | TGTGCCAGCAGCTTAGCCGTGACAGCGAATTCACCCCTCCACTTT | CASSLAVTANSPLHF
TRBJ1-2 | TRBD1 | TRBV25-1 | 14 | NA | TGTGCCAGAAGGACAGGAGTTCCTAACTATGGCTACACCTTC | CARRTGVPNYGYTF
TRBJ1-2 | TRBD1 | TRBV15 | 16 | NA | TGTGCCACCAGCAGAGATTCAGGGGGCAGGCGCTATGGCTACACCTTC | CATSRDSGGRRYGYTF
TRBJ2-3 | TRBD2 | TRBV7-2 | 14 | NA | TGTGCCAGCAGAGTTAGCGGGAGGGCAGATACGCAGTATTTT | CASRVSGRADTQYF
TRBJ2-7 | TRBD2 | TRBV15 | 13 | NA | TGTGCCACCAGCCCTGGACTAGCCTTGGAGCAGTACTTC | CATSPGLALEQYF
TRBJ2-1 | TRBD2 | TRBV25-1 | 13 | NA | TGTGCCGGGGGGGGGTTAGGAAGGAATGAGCAGTTCTTC | CAGGGLGRNEQFF
TRBJ1-1 | TRBD1 | TRBV5-1 | 17 | NA | TGCGCCAGCAGCGCCGAACAGGGGGCGTGGGGTCCCCCTGAAGCTTTCTTT | CASSAEQGAWGPPEAFF
TRBJ2-7 | TRBD1 | TRBV28 | 11 | NA | TGTGCCACCGTGGGACAGTACGAGCAGTACTTC | CATVGQYEQYF
TRBJ2-1 | NA | TRBV7-2 | 12 | NA | TGTGCCAGCAGCTTAGCATCGGGGTTGCAGTTCTTC | CASSLASGLQFF
TRBJ2-7 | NA | TRBV6-5 | 15 | NA | TGTGCCAGCAGTTACCGGGGAGGAAGCTCCTACGAGCAGTACTTC | CASSYRGGSSYEQYF
TRBJ2-7 | NA | TRBV4-1 | 17 | few | TGCGCCAGCAGCCAAGATGGGTGGGAGGCTCGCTCCTACGAGCAGTACTTC | CASSQDGWEARSYEQYF
TRBJ2-1 | TRBD1 | TRBV5-5 | 15 | NA | TGTGCCAGCAGCTTGCGAGGGACAGGGTTTAATGAGCAGTTCTTC | CASSLRGTGFNEQFF
TRBJ1-1 | TRBD1 | TRBV7-9 | 14 | few | TGTGCCAGCAGTTCCGGGACAGGGAGGACTGAAGCTTTCTTT | CASSSGTGRTEAFF
TRBJ1-1 | TRBD1 | TRBV6-5 | 13 | NA | TGTGCCAGCAGTAACGACAGGGGGACTGAAGCTTTCTTT | CASSNDRGTEAFF
TRBJ2-7 | TRBD2 | TRBV4-1 | 14 | NA | TGCGCCAGCAGCCAAGGAAGCGGGACCTACGAGCAGTACTTC | CASSQGSGTYEQYF